This TCR beta chain was documented in a study of human T cells and chemical hapten exposure. There are a few counts of this clonotype. Time point here: pre-sensitization, week 0. Treatment noted: therapeutic diphenylcyclopropenone sensitization with weekly scalp DPC. The template was total RNA from unfractionated whole blood. One entry per CDR3 protein, called by TCRdb with MiXCR from the RACE reads. This sample has about 260,000 distinct CDR3 sequences, with about 8.1% found just once. The source is a woman aged 40 to 50 with alopecia areata. Some clones in this sample may be carry-over from other donors' samples. Sequences were derived from whole blood, sampled in connection with sensitization to the hapten diphenylcyclopropenone (DPC).

CDR3 sequence: CASSLAGLEQYF. CDR3 nucleotide sequence: TGTGCCAGCAGCTTAGCCGGGCTCGAGCAGTACTTC. V is TRBV11-1 and J is TRBJ2-7, with D hard to call. The CDR3 is 12 amino acids. The germline V and J ends were trimmed by 0 bases and 6 bases, with 6 bases remaining between them. CDR1 SGHAT and CDR2 FQDESV come from the germline V gene (reference sequence).